This T cell receptor (beta chain) was observed in a study of OX40 agonist ivuxolimab in advanced cancers. About the research overall: Partial responses were seen in three patients, one with hepatocellular carcinoma and two with cutaneous melanoma.

Comment on this clone: What it recognizes is unknown.

The V end was cut by 5 bases, the J end by 5 bases, with 16 bases between. The germline V gene has CDR1 LNHNV and CDR2 YYDKDF (reference sequence). This CDR3 has 14 amino acids. The table came from immunoSEQ multiplex PCR; TCRdb's copy has only in-frame clones and leaves some out. The sample contains around 30,000 clones, roughly 86% of which appear only once. General observations from the study: Certain nonresponders additionally had low normalized T-cell clonal expansion.

Here the sequenced sample was CD4+ or CD8+ T cells sorted from blood, taken in a trial of the OX40 agonist ivuxolimab. This sequence originates from an adult with an advanced solid tumor such as melanoma, head and neck, liver or kidney cancer. The J gene is TRBJ2-7, the V gene TRBV15, with D perhaps TRBD1 or TRBD2 (5 bases each). The CDR3 nucleotides are TGTGCCACCAGCGACCCCAGGGAGTTCCACGAGCAGTACTTC. Its protein is CATSDPREFHEQYF.